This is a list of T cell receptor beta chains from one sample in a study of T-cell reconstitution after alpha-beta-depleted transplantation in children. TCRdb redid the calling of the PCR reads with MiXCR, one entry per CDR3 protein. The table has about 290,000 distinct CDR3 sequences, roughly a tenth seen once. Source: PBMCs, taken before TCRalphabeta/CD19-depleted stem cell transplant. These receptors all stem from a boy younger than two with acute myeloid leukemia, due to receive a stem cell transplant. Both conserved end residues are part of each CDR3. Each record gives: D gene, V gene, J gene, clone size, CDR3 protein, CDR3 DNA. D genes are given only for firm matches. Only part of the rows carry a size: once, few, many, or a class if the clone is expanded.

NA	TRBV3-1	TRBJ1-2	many	CASSQDGPWAGYTF	TGTGCCAGCAGCCAAGATGGACCGTGGGCTGGCTACACCTTC
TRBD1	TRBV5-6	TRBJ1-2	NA	CASSQPGQDLPLLLFPYGYTF	TGTGCCAGCAGCCAACCGGGACAGGATTTACCGTTACTCTTATTCCCTTATGGCTACACCTTC
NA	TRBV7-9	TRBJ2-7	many	CASSGKGRGSFYEQYF	TGTGCCAGCAGCGGGAAAGGGCGGGGCTCTTTCTACGAGCAGTACTTC
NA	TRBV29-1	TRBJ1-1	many	CSVINGAEAFF	TGCAGCGTTATAAACGGAGCTGAAGCTTTCTTT
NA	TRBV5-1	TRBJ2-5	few	CASSPLWGGGQTQYF	TGCGCCAGCAGCCCGTTGTGGGGGGGCGGACAGACCCAGTACTTC
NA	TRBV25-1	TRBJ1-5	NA	CASSGTAVHQPQHF	TGTGCCAGCAGCGGGACCGCAGTTCATCAGCCCCAGCATTTT
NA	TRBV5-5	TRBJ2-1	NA	CASSRGLAGEQFF	TGTGCCAGCAGTCGTGGGTTAGCCGGTGAGCAGTTCTTC
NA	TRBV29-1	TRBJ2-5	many	CSGGQETQYF	TGCAGCGGGGGACAAGAGACCCAGTACTTC
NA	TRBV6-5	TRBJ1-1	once	CASSYGDMRTEAFF	TGTGCCAGCAGTTACGGGGACATGAGGACTGAAGCTTTCTTT
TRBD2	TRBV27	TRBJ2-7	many	CASSASGSYEQYF	TGTGCCAGCAGCGCTAGCGGGAGTTACGAGCAGTACTTC